Each of the 20 T cell receptor beta chains below was sequenced from the same sample in a study of cytomegalovirus exposure and HLA in healthy donors. Primers included in the PCR were 60 Vbeta and 13 Jbeta primers. Assay used: immunoSEQ multiplex PCR; TCRdb lists only in-frame clones, some missing. Found here are 60,000 to 85,000 clones, around 78% of them singletons; the top ten hold around 3.7%. The sequenced material came from PBMCs. The receptors were sampled from a middle-aged man in good health and CMV-seronegative.

The gene calls are TRBV5-1 and TRBJ2-5, with 7 bases aligning to TRBD2. Judging by the DNA end, TRBJ2-7 fits better; the J call may be wrong. The CDR3 loop spans 15 amino acids. Germline values: CDR1 SGHRS, CDR2 YFSETQ. Here the CDR3 reads CASSTPAGDSYEQYF. CDR3 nucleotide sequence: TGCGCCAGCAGCACACCGGCGGGAGACTCCTACGAGCAGTACTTC.

Comment on this clone: Germline and junction disagree at one end, which may indicate a read error. The CDR3 nucleotides are TGTGCTAGCAGCTTTCAGGGGTCTGGCGAGACCCAGTACTTC. Translating gives CASSFQGSGETQYF. The V gene is TRBV7-7, the J gene TRBJ2-5; TRBD1 is a possible D gene (6 bases). This CDR3 spans 14 amino acids. The germline CDR1 and CDR2 sequences are SSHAT and FNYEAQ (reference sequence). Filled out from reference TRBV7-7 and TRBJ2-5, the complete variable domain reads GAGVSQSPRYKVTKRGQDVTLRCDPISSHATLYWYQQALGQGPEFLTYFNYEAQPDKSGLPSDRFSAERPEGSISTLTIQRTEQRDSAMYRCASSFQGSGETQYFGPGTRLLVL.

This chain joins TRBV5-5 and TRBJ1-6; D gene uncertain. The CDR3 covers 13 residues. The germline V gene has CDR1 SGHKS and CDR2 YYEKEE (reference sequence). Trimming shortened V by 4 bases and J by 9 bases, and 11 bases separated the two germline ends. The CDR3 region is CASSPRRGSPLHF. CDR3 bases: TGTGCCAGCAGCCCCCGGAGAGGTTCACCCCTCCACTTT.

This clone was detected once. Compared with germline, one end of the junction differs, possibly owing to a read error. This chain connects TRBV7-9 to TRBJ2-7; TRBD2 matches 7 bases. Germline V CDR1 and CDR2: SEHNR, FQNEAQ (reference sequence). This CDR3 contains 13 residues. For the CDR3, the DNA is TGTTCCAGCAGCTTTCTAGCGGATTACGAGCAGTACTTC. Protein: CSSSFLADYEQYF.

This chain connects TRBV7-9 to TRBJ1-6; possible D gene TRBD1, 5 bases. The germline gives CDR1 SEHNR, CDR2 FQNEAQ (reference sequence). V dropped 2 bases and J dropped 7 bases, with 9 bases sitting between them. This CDR3 has 14 amino acids. The CDR3 DNA is TGTGCCAGCAGCTTAAAACAGGAGAATTCACCCCTCCACTTT. Its translation is CASSLKQENSPLHF.

With respect to this clone: Additional DNA sequences in this sample encode the identical CDR3. CDR3 region: CASSPRLAGIYNEQFF. As DNA, the CDR3 is TGTGCCAGCAGCCCTCGACTAGCGGGGATATACAATGAGCAGTTCTTC. The J gene is TRBJ2-1, the V gene TRBV11-2; TRBD2 agrees at 11 bases. V trimming: 5 bases; J trimming: 4 bases; junction bases outside the gene matches: 7. Germline loops: CDR1 SGHAT, CDR2 FQNNGV. The CDR3 loop spans 16 amino acids.

This rearrangement joins TRBV19 to TRBJ2-2; TRBD1 agrees at 9 bases. The germline CDR1 and CDR2 sequences are LNHDA and SQIVND (reference sequence). The V gene end was trimmed by 6 bases and the J gene end by 0 bases; junction bases not matched to a gene: 11. This CDR3 contains 18 residues. The CDR3 spells CASSDLTGQGSNTGELFF. The CDR3 DNA reads TGTGCCAGTAGCGACCTAACGGGACAGGGATCGAACACCGGGGAGCTGTTTTTT.

V usage is TRBV7-3 and J usage is TRBJ1-1; D gene unclear. The ends were cut back, 5 bases at V and 3 bases at J, with 10 bases in the middle. Germline CDR1 SGHTA, CDR2 FQGTGA. The CDR3 is 13 residues long. For the CDR3, the DNA is TGTGCCAGCAGCCCGACGAGGGACACTGAAGCTTTCTTT. This codes for CASSPTRDTEAFF.

The chain couples TRBV6-5 to TRBJ2-7, with 10 bases lining up with TRBD2. Germline CDR1 MNHEY, CDR2 SVGAGI. The J segment lost 0 bases and the V segment lost 6 bases, leaving 5 bases of the junction unmatched. The CDR3 loop spans 15 amino acids. CDR3: CASRLAGEHSYEQYF. The CDR3 DNA reads TGTGCCAGCAGGCTAGCGGGGGAACACTCCTACGAGCAGTACTTC.

The CDR3 spells CASRRTGSSGNTIYF. DNA of the CDR3: TGTGCCAGCAGACGGACAGGGAGTTCTGGAAACACCATATATTTT. The genes are TRBV6-5 and TRBJ1-3, with 8 nucleotides matching TRBD1. The CDR3 has 15 residues. The V segment lost 6 bases and the J segment 1 base; nucleotides outside the gene matches: 5. CDR1 MNHEY and CDR2 SVGAGI come from the germline V gene.

The J gene is TRBJ1-6, the V gene TRBV30; 8 nucleotides line up with TRBD1. CDR1 and CDR2 (germline): GTSNPN, SVGIG (reference sequence). The CDR3 is 17 residues long. Trimming cost V 5 bases and J 0 bases; bases outside gene matches: 9. In DNA form, the CDR3 reads TGTGCCTGGCTTAGGGCAGGGGGCAACTCCTATAATTCACCCCTCCACTTT. Translation: CAWLRAGGNSYNSPLHF.

In nucleotides, the CDR3 is TGTGCCAGCAGTGCTAAACAGGGGGTTTGGACTGAAGCTTTCTTT. Its translation is CASSAKQGVWTEAFF. The gene calls are TRBV6-1 and TRBJ1-1, with 8 bases lining up with TRBD1. The V gene end was trimmed by 4 bases and the J gene end by 5 bases; junction bases not matched to a gene: 9. Germline CDR1 and CDR2: MNHNS and SASEGT. The length of the CDR3 is 15 residues.

This chain links TRBV7-3 with TRBJ1-3; D gene ambiguous. The CDR3 contains 14 residues. Germline loops: CDR1 SGHTA, CDR2 FQGTGA. The V end was cut by 5 bases, the J end by 0 bases, with 8 bases between. The CDR3 loop reads CASSPSSSGNTIYF. CDR3 in DNA: TGTGCCAGCAGCCCATCGAGCTCTGGAAACACCATATATTTT.

A note on this clone: The sample carries other DNA sequences with the same CDR3. The chain carries TRBV18 and TRBJ2-7, with 11 bases identical to TRBD1. The CDR3 sequence is 15 residues long. Germline V gives CDR1 KGHSH, CDR2 LQKENI. J was trimmed by 3 bases and V by 0 bases; bases with no gene match: 1. The CDR3 sequence is CASSPPGTGGYEQYF. The CDR3 nucleotides read TGTGCCAGCTCACCACCAGGGACAGGGGGCTACGAGCAGTACTTC.

This clone was seen only once. V is TRBV28 and J is TRBJ1-1; D gene unclear. The CDR3 has 14 amino acids. V gave up 2 bases and J gave up 3 bases, with 10 bases separating them. Germline CDR1 and CDR2: MDHEN and SYDVKM. This CDR3 is CASSLPGMDTEAFF. CDR3 in DNA: TGTGCCAGCAGTTTACCGGGTATGGACACTGAAGCTTTCTTT.

This sequence joins TRBV27 and TRBJ2-7; 15 nucleotides align to TRBD2. Germline V gene sequence: CDR1 MNHEY, CDR2 SMNVEV (reference sequence). This CDR3 is built from 17 residues. The V and J ends lost 3 bases and 3 bases, in that order; junction bases with no gene match: 6. The CDR3 DNA is TGTGCCAGCAGTTTGGGGGGACTAGCGGGGGGCATCTACGAGCAGTACTTC. Protein sequence: CASSLGGLAGGIYEQYF.

This clone was observed a single time. The V call is TRBV5-1, the J call TRBJ2-3; 8 positions match TRBD1. V dropped 0 bases and J dropped 3; count of bases not matched to a gene: 6. The germline CDR1 and CDR2 sequences are SGHRS and YFSETQ. This CDR3 region has 16 residues. CDR3 coding DNA: TGCGCCAGCAGCTTGGAATGGGACAGGAGTACAGATACGCAGTATTTT. Translating it yields CASSLEWDRSTDTQYF.

This clone was found a few times. The gene calls are TRBV7-2 and TRBJ2-7; D gene unclear. V was cut by 0 bases and J by 9 bases, with 6 bases left in between. The CDR3 runs to 11 residues. Germline CDR1 and CDR2: SGHTA and FQGNSA. CDR3: CASSLAELQYF. The CDR3 coding sequence is TGTGCCAGCAGCTTAGCTGAGTTGCAGTACTTC.

The chain joins TRBV5-6 to TRBJ1-2; D unclear. Deletions cut 1 base from V and 6 bases from J, with 10 bases between. Germline-derived CDR1 and CDR2 are SGHDT and YYEEEE. This CDR3 is built from 13 residues. The CDR3 loop is CASSLIQVNGYTF. The CDR3 nucleotides read TGTGCCAGCAGCTTGATTCAGGTGAATGGCTACACCTTC.

CDR3 sequence: CASSEQGARGTGELFF. In DNA form, the CDR3 reads TGTGCCAGCAGCGAACAGGGGGCGCGGGGAACCGGGGAGCTGTTTTTT. The chain joins TRBV2 to TRBJ2-2, with 9 bases matching TRBD1. With V trimmed by 6 bases and J by 5 bases, 10 bases remained unmatched. From germline, CDR1 is SNHLY and CDR2 FYNNEI. This CDR3 spans 16 amino acids.